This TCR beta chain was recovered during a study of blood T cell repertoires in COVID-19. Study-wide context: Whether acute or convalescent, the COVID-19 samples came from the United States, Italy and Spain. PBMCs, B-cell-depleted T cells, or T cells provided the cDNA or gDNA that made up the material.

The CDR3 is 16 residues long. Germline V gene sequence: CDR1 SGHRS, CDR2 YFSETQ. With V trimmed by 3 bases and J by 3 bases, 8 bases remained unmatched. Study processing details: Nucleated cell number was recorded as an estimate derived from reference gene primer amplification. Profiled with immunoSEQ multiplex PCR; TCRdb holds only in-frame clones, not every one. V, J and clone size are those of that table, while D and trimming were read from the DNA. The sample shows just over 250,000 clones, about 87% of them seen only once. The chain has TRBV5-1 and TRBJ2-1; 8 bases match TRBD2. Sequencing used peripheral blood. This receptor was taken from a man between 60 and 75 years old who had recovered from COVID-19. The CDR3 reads CASSSYSGGVYNEQFF. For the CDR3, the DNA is TGCGCCAGCAGCTCTTACAGCGGGGGCGTCTACAATGAGCAGTTCTTC. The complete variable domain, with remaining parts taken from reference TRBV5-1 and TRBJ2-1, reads KAGVTQTPRYLIKTRGQQVTLSCSPISGHRSVSWYQQTPGQGLQFLFEYFSETQRNKGNFPGRFSGRQFSNSRSEMNVSTLELGDSALYLCASSSYSGGVYNEQFFGPGTRLTVL.